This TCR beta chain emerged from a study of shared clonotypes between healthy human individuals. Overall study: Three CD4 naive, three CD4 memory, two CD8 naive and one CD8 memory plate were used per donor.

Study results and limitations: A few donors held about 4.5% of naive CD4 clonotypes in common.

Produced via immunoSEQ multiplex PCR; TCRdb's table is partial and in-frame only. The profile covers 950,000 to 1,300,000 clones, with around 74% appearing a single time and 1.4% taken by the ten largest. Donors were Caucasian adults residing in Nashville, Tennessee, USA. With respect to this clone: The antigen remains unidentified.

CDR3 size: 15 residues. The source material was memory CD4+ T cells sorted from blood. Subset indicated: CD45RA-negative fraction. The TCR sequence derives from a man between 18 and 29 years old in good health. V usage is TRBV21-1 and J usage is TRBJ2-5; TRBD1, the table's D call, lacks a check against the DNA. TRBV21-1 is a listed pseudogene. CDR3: CASSGGTEVRETQYF. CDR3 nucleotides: TGTGCCAGCAGCGGGGGGACAGAAGTAAGAGAGACCCAGTACTTC.